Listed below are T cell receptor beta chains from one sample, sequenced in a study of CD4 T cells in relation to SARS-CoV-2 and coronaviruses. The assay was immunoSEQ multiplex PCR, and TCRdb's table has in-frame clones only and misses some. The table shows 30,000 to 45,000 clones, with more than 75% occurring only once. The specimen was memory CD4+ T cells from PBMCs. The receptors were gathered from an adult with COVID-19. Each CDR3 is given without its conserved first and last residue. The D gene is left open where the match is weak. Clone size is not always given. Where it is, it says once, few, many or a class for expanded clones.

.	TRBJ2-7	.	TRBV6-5	ASSFYEQY
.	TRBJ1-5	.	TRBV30	AWSRDTGENQPQH
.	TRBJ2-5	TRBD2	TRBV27	ASSFRAGGHQETQY
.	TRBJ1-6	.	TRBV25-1	ASSVRTGGNSPLH
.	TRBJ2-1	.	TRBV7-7	ASSLVGASYNEQF
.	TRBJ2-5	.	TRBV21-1	ASSRFRQGRGETQY
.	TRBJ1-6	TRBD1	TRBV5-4	ASSPNRDRTSPLH
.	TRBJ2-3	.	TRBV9	ASSVATSPLRGNTDTQY
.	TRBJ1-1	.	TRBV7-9	ASSPSQVVPEAF
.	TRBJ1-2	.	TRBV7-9	ASNGGPDYGYT
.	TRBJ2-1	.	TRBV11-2	ASSLGGRSSYNEQF
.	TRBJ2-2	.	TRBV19	ASADTNTGELF
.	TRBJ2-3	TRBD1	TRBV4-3	ASSRIGTGQGSDTQY
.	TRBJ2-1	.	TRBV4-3	ASSRTGTHEQF
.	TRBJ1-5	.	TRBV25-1	ASSEGGRQPQH
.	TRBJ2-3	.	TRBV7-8	ASSPNEVDTQY
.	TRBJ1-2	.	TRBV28	ASSLPTTNGYT
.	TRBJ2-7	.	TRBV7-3	ASSSTRGYEQY
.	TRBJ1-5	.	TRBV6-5	AIHASNQPQH
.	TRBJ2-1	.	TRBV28	ASRMGGPVNEQF
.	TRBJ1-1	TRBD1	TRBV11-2	ASSLDLVLDRGNTEAF
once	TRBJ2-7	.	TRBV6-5	ASSYPPGSSTYEQY
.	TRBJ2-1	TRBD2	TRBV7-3	ASSPTSGGANNEQF
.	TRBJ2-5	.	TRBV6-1	ASSENTRIQTQY
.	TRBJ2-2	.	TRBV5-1	ASSLNSGGAYTGELF
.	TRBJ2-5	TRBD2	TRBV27	ASSFRSTSGGGETQY
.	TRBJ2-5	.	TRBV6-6	ASSLGRTGETQY
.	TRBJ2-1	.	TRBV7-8	ASSLSRSEQF
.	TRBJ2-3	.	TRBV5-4	ASSPQVVGPSTDTQY
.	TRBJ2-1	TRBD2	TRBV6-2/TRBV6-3	ASSPLQLAGGYNEQF
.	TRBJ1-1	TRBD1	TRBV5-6	ASSRDRMNTEAF
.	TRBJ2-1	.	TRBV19	ASSIDPWYNEQF
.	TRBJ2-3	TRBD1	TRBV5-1	ASSDRETDTQY
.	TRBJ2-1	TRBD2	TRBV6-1	ASSESFWGGAYNEQF
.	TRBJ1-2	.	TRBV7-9	ASSLQRNEYYGYT
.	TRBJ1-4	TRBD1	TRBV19	ASRDRDPSEKLF
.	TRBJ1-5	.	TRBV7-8	ASSSQGNQPQH
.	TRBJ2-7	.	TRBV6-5	ASSYSWSEKPYEQY
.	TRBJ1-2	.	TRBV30	AWSAGTSVNYGYT
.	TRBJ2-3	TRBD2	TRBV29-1	SVDTSGVTDTQY
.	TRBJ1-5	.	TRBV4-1	ASSQQDTYNQPQH
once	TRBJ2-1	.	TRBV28	ASRLSRDEQF
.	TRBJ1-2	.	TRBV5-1	ASSLGGGAGYT
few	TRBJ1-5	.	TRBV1	TSSQGTGAYSNQPQH
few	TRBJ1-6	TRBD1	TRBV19	ASSEPLVTGHSYNSPLH
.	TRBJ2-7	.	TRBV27	ASSLMRGVGTGTYEQY
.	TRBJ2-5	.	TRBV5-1	ASSLGRVQETQY
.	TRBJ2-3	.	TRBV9	ASSPRTGTDTQY
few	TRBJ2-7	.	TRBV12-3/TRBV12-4	ASSLLPLKQY
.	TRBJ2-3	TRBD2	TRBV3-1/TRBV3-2	ASSRGGALSDTQY
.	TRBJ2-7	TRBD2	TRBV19	ASSTDTSGGSYEQY
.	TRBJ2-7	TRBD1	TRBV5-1	ASSLGQGTGEQY
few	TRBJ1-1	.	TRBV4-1	ASSQAGRMDTEAF
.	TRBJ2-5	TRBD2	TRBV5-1	ASSLPGLGLVTQY